These 21 T cell receptor beta chains share one sample of origin, sequenced in a study of blood T cell repertoires in COVID-19. The assay was immunoSEQ multiplex PCR, and TCRdb's table has in-frame clones only and misses some. The profile shows 180,000 or so clones, 80% to 90% of them singletons. The sequencing sample was made of PBMCs or T cells enriched from blood (not recorded which). The receptors derive from a man aged 45 to 65 who had recovered from COVID-19.

The chain employs TRBV29-1 and TRBJ1-6; D perhaps matches TRBD1 (5 bases). Germline V gene sequence: CDR1 SQVTM, CDR2 ANQGSEA. V was pared by 4 bases and J by 5 bases, with 12 bases between. The CDR3 loop spans 14 amino acids. CDR3 bases: TGCAGCGTTGGCCAGGGAACGGATAATTCACCCCTCCACTTT. Translated: CSVGQGTDNSPLHF.

This clone was seen a handful of times. This chain uses TRBV11-2 with TRBJ1-1, with D perhaps TRBD1 (6 bases). This CDR3 spans 16 amino acids. Trimming removed 1 base from V and 6 bases from J, with 18 bases in between. The V gene's germline CDR1 is SGHAT and CDR2 FQNNGV. For the CDR3, the DNA is TGTGCCAGCAGCTTAGCTCTTTGGGGGCACTTAGCTGAAGCTTTCTTT. Translated, it gives CASSLALWGHLAEAFF.

The chain uses TRBV30 and TRBJ1-1; no clear D gene. The germline CDR1 and CDR2 sequences are GTSNPN and SVGIG (reference sequence). This CDR3 has 12 residues. V was shortened by 5 bases and J by 0 bases, with 7 bases between the two germline ends. CDR3: CAWGALNTEAFF. The CDR3 region has the DNA TGTGCCTGGGGTGCGTTGAACACTGAAGCTTTCTTT.

The chain employs TRBV2 and TRBJ1-3, with 7 bases matching TRBD1. The germline V gene has CDR1 SNHLY and CDR2 FYNNEI. V shed 2 bases and J 1 base; nucleotides not matched to a gene: 2. The length of the CDR3 is 15 residues. The CDR3 bases are TGTGCCAGCAGTGAACCGACAGGGTCTGGAAACACCATATATTTT. Translating it yields CASSEPTGSGNTIYF.

This clone has only one observation. CDR3 sequence: CASSSSRTDGYTF. CDR3 sequence (DNA): TGTGCCAGTAGTTCCTCAAGGACAGACGGCTACACCTTC. V gene TRBV19 combines with J gene TRBJ1-2; TRBD1 is a possible D gene (6 bases). V was shortened by 5 bases and J by 8 bases, with 15 bases between the two germline ends. There are 13 residues in the CDR3. Germline V gene lookup returns CDR1 LNHDA and CDR2 SQIVND (reference sequence).

The chain recombines TRBV7-9 with TRBJ2-3; TRBD2 matches 9 bases. CDR3 size: 15 residues. CDR1 is SEHNR and CDR2 is FQNEAQ in the germline V gene (reference sequence). After removal of 2 bases from V and 6 bases from J, the junction contained 6 bases not matched to a gene. This CDR3 is CASSLPSGVSDTQYF. The CDR3 region has the DNA TGTGCCAGCAGCTTACCTAGCGGGGTTTCGGATACGCAGTATTTT.

The chain recombines TRBV7-2 with TRBJ2-7, with TRBD2 as a possible D gene (5 bases). Germline V gene lookup returns CDR1 SGHTA and CDR2 FQGNSA. The CDR3 is made up of 14 amino acids. Deletions cut 5 bases from V and 0 bases from J, with 11 bases between. CDR3 nucleotides: TGTGCCAGCAGCCTGGACTTTAGCTCCTACGAGCAGTACTTC. Translation gives CASSLDFSSYEQYF.

The chain has TRBV5-5 and TRBJ2-1, with 8 bases that match TRBD2. The junction had 5 bases not matched to a gene; V was cut back by 6 bases and J by 0 bases. Looked up from germline, CDR1 is SGHKS and CDR2 is YYEKEE (reference sequence). This CDR3 region has 15 residues. CDR3 DNA sequence: TGTGCCAGCACCGGGGGGGCAAGCTCCTACAATGAGCAGTTCTTC. Translated, it gives CASTGGASSYNEQFF.

The rearrangement joins TRBV3-1 (or the pseudogene TRBV3-2) to TRBJ2-1; 7 bases agree with TRBD1. CDR1 is LGHDT and CDR2 is YNNKEL in the germline V gene (reference sequence). The CDR3 is 15 amino acids. Unmatched junction bases numbered 4, after V lost 0 bases and J lost 5 bases. CDR3 protein: CASSQDPGQHNEQFF. CDR3 DNA sequence: TGTGCCAGCAGCCAAGATCCGGGACAGCACAATGAGCAGTTCTTC.

This rearrangement joins TRBV6-5 to TRBJ1-1, with 8 nucleotides matching TRBD1. The CDR3 totals 13 residues. The germline V gene encodes CDR1 MNHEY and CDR2 SVGAGI. Unmatched junction bases numbered 5, after V lost 3 bases and J lost 8 bases. The CDR3 coding sequence is TGTGCCAGCAGTTATGACAGGGGCCGAGAAGCTTTCTTT. Its translation: CASSYDRGREAFF.

This chain connects TRBV2 to TRBJ2-3, with 8 bases matching TRBD1. J gave up 3 bases and V 6 bases, and 8 bases lay outside the gene matches. The CDR3 has 15 residues. The germline V gene has CDR1 SNHLY and CDR2 FYNNEI. The CDR3 nucleotides read TGTGCCAGCAGGACTACAGGGGGGAGGACAGATACGCAGTATTTT. Translated, it gives CASRTTGGRTDTQYF.

With respect to this clone: This specimen includes other DNA sequences encoding the same CDR3. The chain combines TRBV12-3 or TRBV12-4 with TRBJ2-7; D may be TRBD2 (5 bases). Trimming took off 6 bases at V and 5 bases at J, with 14 bases between the two ends. This CDR3 is 13 amino acids long. The CDR3 protein is CASSLAGGNEQYF. The CDR3 DNA follows: TGTGCCAGCAGCCTGGCAGGAGGAAACGAGCAGTACTTC.

The gene calls are TRBV18 and TRBJ1-2, with D maybe TRBD1 (5 bases). Deletions cut 0 bases from V and 6 bases from J, with 11 bases between. The germline V gene encodes CDR1 KGHSH and CDR2 LQKENI. The CDR3 has 14 residues. CDR3 sequence (DNA): TGTGCCAGCTCACCACCTTCCAGGGTAAATGGCTACACCTTC. It yields the protein CASSPPSRVNGYTF. Full variable domain (missing parts from reference TRBV18 and TRBJ1-2): NAGVMQNPRHLVRRRGQEARLRCSPMKGHSHVYWYRQLPEEGLKFMVYLQKENIIDESGMPKERFSAEFPKEGPSILRIQQVVRGDSAAYFCASSPPSRVNGYTFGSGTRLTVV.

The chain combines TRBV28 with TRBJ1-2, with no clear D. V was cut by 4 bases and J by 5 bases, with 8 bases left in between. The CDR3 covers 12 residues. Germline-derived CDR1 and CDR2 are MDHEN and SYDVKM. The DNA of the CDR3 is TGTGCCAGCAGTTCAGAGAGGTATGGCTACACCTTC. This translates into CASSSERYGYTF.

This chain connects TRBV11-2 to TRBJ2-7; 9 bases are shared with TRBD2. CDR1 is SGHAT, CDR2 FQNNGV, per germline. V lost 1 base to trimming and J lost 2 bases; unmatched junction nucleotides: 12. The CDR3 is made up of 18 amino acids. DNA of the CDR3: TGTGCCAGCAGCTTAGGGTCATCATCTCGCGGGGGGGCCTACGAGCAGTACTTC. As protein: CASSLGSSSRGGAYEQYF.

Concerning this clone itself: Additional DNA sequences in this sample encode the identical CDR3. The chain employs TRBV14 and TRBJ1-1; D ambiguous. The CDR3 has 13 amino acids. The V end was cut by 3 bases, the J end by 1 base, with 6 bases between. The germline V gene has CDR1 SGHDN and CDR2 FVKESK. The CDR3 is CASSQYRNTEAFF. The CDR3 nucleotides read TGTGCCAGCAGCCAGTACAGGAACACTGAAGCTTTCTTT.

The chain carries TRBV13 and TRBJ1-4; possibly TRBD1 for D (6 bases). Germline CDR1 is PRHDT and CDR2 is FYEKMQ (reference sequence). This CDR3 region has 17 residues. V lost 0 bases to trimming and J lost 3 bases, with 14 bases between them. In DNA, the CDR3 is TGTGCCAGCAGCTTAGGAAAGGTGCCAGGGGCTAATGAAAAACTGTTTTTT. Protein: CASSLGKVPGANEKLFF.

The genes are TRBV19 and TRBJ1-1; maybe TRBD1 (6 bases). Trimming cost V 6 bases and J 1 base, with 15 bases left between them. Germline CDR1 LNHDA, CDR2 SQIVND (reference sequence). The CDR3 runs 15 residues. In nucleotides, the CDR3 is TGTGCCAGTAGAAAACCGGGACACTCGAACACTGAAGCTTTCTTT. Its translation is CASRKPGHSNTEAFF. The entire variable domain, with the rest obtained from reference TRBV19 and TRBJ1-1, is as follows: DGGITQSPKYLFRKEGQNVTLSCEQNLNHDAMYWYRQDPGQGLRLIYYSQIVNDFQKGDIAEGYSVSREKKESFPLTVTSAQKNPTAFYLCASRKPGHSNTEAFFGQGTRLTVV.

The chain joins TRBV19 to TRBJ1-6, with D hard to call. Germline V gives CDR1 LNHDA, CDR2 SQIVND (reference sequence). Deletions cut 10 bases from V and 0 bases from J, with 7 bases between. The CDR3 extends over 13 amino acids. The CDR3 sequence: CATRSSYNSPLHF. As DNA, the CDR3 is TGTGCCACTAGGAGCTCCTATAATTCACCCCTCCACTTT.

This clone was counted many times. The V gene is TRBV5-6, the J gene TRBJ2-7; 7 bases line up with TRBD1. Germline trimming cut 5 bases from V and 7 bases from J; bases unmatched to any gene: 6. Per the germline V gene, CDR1 is SGHDT and CDR2 is YYEEEE. CDR3 size: 12 residues. This CDR3 is CASSYDRVEQYF. The CDR3 bases are TGTGCCAGCAGTTACGACAGGGTGGAGCAGTACTTC.

The chain links TRBV7-9 to TRBJ1-2; D unresolved. The V end was cut by 5 bases, the J end by 5 bases, with 15 bases between. Germline values: CDR1 SEHNR, CDR2 FQNEAQ (reference sequence). The CDR3 is made up of 14 amino acids. CDR3 amino acids: CASSRAAGRYGYTF. The CDR3 nucleotides are TGTGCCAGCAGCCGAGCGGCAGGCCGTTATGGCTACACCTTC.